This entry lists 5 T cell receptor beta chains sequenced from one sample in a study of identical twins. MiXCR, applied by TCRdb to the 5' RACE reads, yields one record per CDR3 protein. The repertoire holds about 1.7 million distinct CDR3 sequences, with 25% to 35% as singletons. The sequencing input was cord blood. The source of these receptors is a newborn girl in good health.

The chain couples TRBV9 to TRBJ2-3; a possible D gene is TRBD1 (5 bases). Trimming stripped 0 bases from V and 2 bases from J, with 13 bases between. Germline CDR1 reads SGDLS; CDR2 reads YYNGEE. This CDR3 contains 16 residues. The CDR3 region is CASSVGRVYLTDTQYF. DNA for the CDR3: TGTGCCAGCAGCGTAGGCAGGGTTTATCTCACAGATACGCAGTATTTT.

This clonotype turned up a few times. The chain recombines TRBV6-5 with TRBJ2-3; 8 bases match TRBD2. This CDR3 region has 15 residues. V dropped 10 bases and J dropped 0; count of bases not matched to a gene: 9. The V gene's germline CDR1 is MNHEY and CDR2 SVGAGI. The DNA for the CDR3 is TGTGCCACCCATCTAGCGGGCTCAAGCACAGATACGCAGTATTTT. Translating it yields CATHLAGSSTDTQYF.

The table lists this clonotype with a count of one. This chain joins TRBV20-1 and TRBJ2-2; a possible D gene is TRBD2 (5 bases). Between the trimmed V and J ends, which lost 6 bases and 0 bases, there was a span of 14 bases. The CDR3 extends over 15 amino acids. Germline V gene lookup returns CDR1 DFQATT and CDR2 SNEGSKA (reference sequence). The CDR3 is CSAPRPSPNTGELFF. In nucleotides, the CDR3 is TGCAGTGCGCCGCGGCCTAGCCCGAACACCGGGGAGCTGTTTTTT.

The chain has TRBV20-1 and TRBJ2-2, with unresolved D. There are 14 residues in the CDR3. Looked up from germline, CDR1 is DFQATT and CDR2 is SNEGSKA (reference sequence). V lost 4 bases, J lost 4 bases, and 13 bases lay in between. CDR3 DNA: TGCAGTGCTAAGTCCCCGGAAGGCACCGGGGAGCTGTTTTTT. Its protein product is CSAKSPEGTGELFF.

This clonotype was picked up a small number of times. V gene TRBV6-5 combines with J gene TRBJ1-2, with a weak D call TRBD1 (6 bases). This CDR3 region has 15 residues. V lost 0 bases, J lost 1 base, and 9 bases lay in between. Germline lookup yields CDR1 MNHEY and CDR2 SVGAGI. CDR3 in amino acids: CASSYSGHRNYGYTF. The CDR3 DNA follows: TGTGCCAGCAGTTACTCGGGACATCGTAACTATGGCTACACCTTC.